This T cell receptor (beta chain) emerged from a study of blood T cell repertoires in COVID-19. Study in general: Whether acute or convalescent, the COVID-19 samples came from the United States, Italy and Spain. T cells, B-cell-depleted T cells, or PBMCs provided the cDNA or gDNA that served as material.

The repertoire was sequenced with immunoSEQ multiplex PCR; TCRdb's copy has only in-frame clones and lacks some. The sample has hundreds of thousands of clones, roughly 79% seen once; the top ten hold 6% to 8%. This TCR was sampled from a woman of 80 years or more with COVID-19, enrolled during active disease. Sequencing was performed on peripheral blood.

The CDR3 reads CASSIGHPFF. CDR3 bases: TGTGCCAGCAGTATTGGGCACCCTTTCTTT. The V gene is TRBV28, the J gene TRBJ1-1; the D is unclear. With 5 bases removed from V and 12 bases from J, the gap between germline ends came to 10 bases. The germline gives CDR1 MDHEN, CDR2 SYDVKM. The CDR3 is made up of 10 amino acids.